These 22 T cell receptor beta chains share one sample of origin, sequenced in a study of T-cell memory formation after mild COVID-19. One entry per CDR3 protein results from TCRdb running MiXCR on the 5' RACE reads. The data contain hundreds of thousands of distinct CDR3 sequences, about 19% of them singletons. Material: PBMCs or a T cell subset sorted from them (not recorded which). These receptors all come from an adult woman who had mild COVID-19 (a few samples of this study predate the infection). Cell type and time point are not known.

The V call is TRBV7-9, the J call TRBJ1-1; D is possibly TRBD1 (6 bases). Germline-derived CDR1 and CDR2 are SEHNR and FQNEAQ (reference sequence). Trimming removed 3 bases from V and 6 bases from J, with 17 bases in between. This CDR3 spans 15 amino acids. The CDR3 DNA follows: TGTGCCAGCAGCTTTCACTCGCGCAGGGGCCCTGAAGCTTTCTTT. Its translation is CASSFHSRRGPEAFF.

This clonotype is categorized as medium-sized (0.01 to 0.1%). V usage is TRBV30 and J usage is TRBJ2-1, with TRBD1 as a possible D gene (5 bases). V was shortened by 4 bases and J by 8 bases, with 12 bases between the two germline ends. CDR1 GTSNPN and CDR2 SVGIG come from the germline V gene (reference sequence). The CDR3 consists of 12 residues. CDR3 coding DNA: TGTGCCTGGAATGTAGGGGTCGATGAGCAGTTCTTC. Translation gives CAWNVGVDEQFF.

Regarding this clonotype: The junction and the germline gene differ at one end; a read error may be behind it. The chain carries TRBV7-9 and TRBJ2-1; TRBD2 agrees at 9 bases. Germline CDR1 reads SEHNR; CDR2 reads FQNEAQ (reference sequence). The CDR3 has 13 residues. CDR3 sequence reads: CASSLALLAGTPF. The CDR3 DNA reads TGTGCCAGCAGCTTAGCGCTGCTAGCGGGAACCCCTTTC.

This chain uses TRBV4-1 with TRBJ2-3; 8 bases line up with TRBD2. This CDR3 contains 13 residues. From germline, CDR1 is MGHRA and CDR2 YSYEKL. The J segment lost 5 bases and the V segment lost 2 bases, leaving 0 bases of the junction unmatched. CDR3 bases: TGCGCCAGCAGCCAAACTAGCGGAGATACGCAGTATTTT. Its protein is CASSQTSGDTQYF.

This clonotype was seen a handful of times. This CDR3 is CASRIDRDTGTDTQYF. The CDR3 nucleotides are TGTGCCAGCAGGATAGACCGGGACACGGGCACAGATACGCAGTATTTT. V is TRBV6-2 or TRBV6-3 and J is TRBJ2-3; perhaps TRBD1 as D (6 bases). The length of the CDR3 is 16 residues. Trimming took 6 bases from V and 1 from J, leaving 17 bases between them. Germline V lookup: CDR1 MNHEY, CDR2 SVGEGT.

This clonotype was found a few times. The chain uses TRBV6-1 and TRBJ2-1; no firm D call. Germline CDR1 and CDR2: MNHNS and SASEGT. Deletions cut 8 bases from V and 4 bases from J, with 12 bases between. The CDR3 is 13 amino acids. The DNA for the CDR3 is TGTGCCAGCGGCATAGGCAGATACAATGAGCAGTTCTTC. It is translated as CASGIGRYNEQFF.

The rearrangement uses TRBV3-1 and TRBJ1-2; D possibly corresponds to TRBD1 (6 bases). V was trimmed by 0 bases and J by 4 bases, leaving 21 bases between them. The CDR3 runs 18 residues. The V gene's germline CDR1 is LGHDT and CDR2 YNNKEL (reference sequence). CDR3 nucleotides: TGTGCCAGCAGCCAAGAGAGGGGGGCCACCCAGAAAGGCTATGGCTACACCTTC. Residues: CASSQERGATQKGYGYTF. The whole variable domain, remainder taken from reference TRBV3-1 and TRBJ1-2, is DTAVSQTPKYLVTQMGNDKSIKCEQNLGHDTMYWYKQDSKKFLKIMFSYNNKELIINETVPNRFSPKSPDKAHLNLHINSLELGDSAVYFCASSQERGATQKGYGYTFGSGTRLTVV.

The V gene is TRBV12-3 or TRBV12-4, the J gene TRBJ1-1, with D possibly TRBD1 on 5 matching bases. Trimming pared 4 bases from V and 4 bases from J, leaving 19 bases between. The CDR3 spans 16 residues. The CDR3 sequence: CASSSYPGAYSTEAFF. The DNA of the CDR3 is TGTGCCAGCAGTTCTTATCCCGGGGCGTATAGCACTGAAGCTTTCTTT.

This clonotype has just a few counts. This rearrangement joins TRBV3-1 to TRBJ2-7; 7 bases are a match to TRBD1. This CDR3 comprises 14 residues. V lost 3 bases, J lost 6 bases, and 8 bases stayed unmatched. The germline V gene encodes CDR1 LGHDT and CDR2 YNNKEL (reference sequence). The CDR3 sequence is CASSHNRAGGEQYF. The DNA for the CDR3 is TGTGCCAGCAGCCACAACCGGGCAGGGGGCGAGCAGTACTTC.

The chain joins TRBV20-1 to TRBJ2-7; a weak D match, TRBD1 (6 bases). V lost 4 bases, J lost 2 bases, and 12 bases lay in between. CDR1 DFQATT and CDR2 SNEGSKA come from the germline V gene (reference sequence). The CDR3 is made up of 13 amino acids. The CDR3 bases are TGCAGTGCTAAAGAGGGACATCCCTACGAGCAGTACTTC. As protein: CSAKEGHPYEQYF.

This clonotype was seen a few times. A read error may produce the germline difference seen at one junction end. The chain links TRBV6-5 to TRBJ2-7; a weak D match, TRBD1 (7 bases). This CDR3 is built from 13 residues. The germline gives CDR1 MNHEY, CDR2 SVGAGI. The CDR3 region has the DNA TGTGCCAGCAGGCGGGACAGCTCCCACGAGCAGTACTTC. The encoded protein is CASRRDSSHEQYF.

This clonotype was seen only a few times. This chain joins TRBV7-9 and TRBJ1-1, with D possibly matching TRBD1 (5 bases). Germline-derived CDR1 and CDR2 are SEHNR and FQNEAQ (reference sequence). Between the trimmed V and J ends, which lost 4 bases and 5 bases, there was a span of 14 bases. The CDR3 is 14 residues long. CDR3 protein: CASSSGMGGTEAFF. The CDR3 DNA follows: TGTGCCAGCAGCTCGGGAATGGGGGGAACTGAAGCTTTCTTT.

Only a few counts were recorded for this clonotype. This chain connects TRBV7-2 to TRBJ2-1; 7 nucleotides match TRBD2. This CDR3 contains 19 residues. The V gene's germline CDR1 is SGHTA and CDR2 FQGNSA. V was clipped by 1 base and J by 7 bases; unmatched bases: 19. The CDR3 sequence: CASSLGMGVGGSFLNEQFF. The CDR3 DNA sequence: TGTGCCAGCAGCTTAGGCATGGGTGTAGGCGGGAGCTTCCTGAATGAGCAGTTCTTC.

This rearrangement joins TRBV20-1 to TRBJ1-2; unclear D gene. V was trimmed by 0 bases and J by 3 bases, leaving 11 bases between them. CDR3 length equals 14 residues. The germline V gene encodes CDR1 DFQATT and CDR2 SNEGSKA (reference sequence). CDR3 DNA: TGCAGTGCTAGAGACCCGTTAGGTGACTATGGCTACACCTTC. Translated, it gives CSARDPLGDYGYTF.

In this sample, this clonotype turned up many times. The V gene is TRBV11-2, the J gene TRBJ2-4, with 12 bases identical to TRBD1. This CDR3 has 15 residues. With 7 bases clipped from V and 6 bases from J, the junction kept 7 bases outside the gene matches. Germline V lookup: CDR1 SGHAT, CDR2 FQNNGV. The CDR3 region has the DNA TGTGCCAGCAACCCCTGGGGACAGGGGGCAAACATTCAGTACTTC. Protein: CASNPWGQGANIQYF.

The chain employs TRBV7-2 and TRBJ2-3; TRBD2 agrees at 7 bases. CDR1 and CDR2 (germline): SGHTA, FQGNSA. The CDR3 loop spans 15 amino acids. The V segment lost 5 bases and the J segment 4 bases; nucleotides outside the gene matches: 9. The CDR3 here is CASSPRTRLSDTQYF. The CDR3 nucleotides are TGTGCCAGCAGCCCTCGGACTAGGTTGTCAGATACGCAGTATTTT.

The V and J genes are TRBV29-1 and TRBJ2-5; D is uncertain. The length of the CDR3 is 11 residues. Germline CDR1 is SQVTM and CDR2 is ANQGSEA. Trimming pared 4 bases from V and 5 bases from J, leaving 8 bases between. This CDR3 is CSVVSMETQYF. CDR3 bases: TGCAGCGTTGTTAGTATGGAGACCCAGTACTTC.

The chain has TRBV7-9 and TRBJ2-7; D possibly uses TRBD1 or TRBD2 (6 bases each). This CDR3 has 15 residues. Deletions cut 4 bases from V and 2 bases from J, with 15 bases between. CDR1 is SEHNR and CDR2 is FQNEAQ in the germline V gene (reference sequence). The chain's CDR3 is CASSSLTGAAYEQYF. For the CDR3, the DNA is TGTGCCAGCAGCTCCCTTACGGGGGCTGCCTACGAGCAGTACTTC. Combining the CDR3 with reference TRBV7-9 and TRBJ2-7 gives the whole variable domain DTGVSQNPRHKITKRGQNVTFRCDPISEHNRLYWYRQTLGQGPEFLTYFQNEAQLEKSRLLSDRFSAERPKGSFSTLEIQRTEQGDSAMYLCASSSLTGAAYEQYFGPGTRLTVT.

Concerning this clonotype: One end of the junction is discordant with germline, which a read error may explain. The gene calls are TRBV24-1 and TRBJ2-1, with 13 bases that match TRBD2. Germline V gene data show CDR1 as KGHDR and CDR2 as SFDVKD. The CDR3 consists of 18 residues. The CDR3 spells CATSDWTSGSLSRNEKFF. As DNA, the CDR3 is TGTGCCACCAGTGATTGGACTAGCGGGAGTCTTTCCCGCAATGAGAAGTTCTTC.

This clonotype was seen only a few times. The gene calls are TRBV12-3 or TRBV12-4 and TRBJ2-7, with TRBD1 matching over 9 bases. Germline trimming cut 7 bases from V and 6 bases from J; bases unmatched to any gene: 10. The CDR3 length is 14 residues. The CDR3 DNA is TGTGCCAGCACCTCCGGGGGACAGGGCTCCGAGCAGTACTTC. Translated: CASTSGGQGSEQYF.

This clonotype was detected ten times or more. This CDR3 reads CSVRKDTQYF. CDR3 sequence (DNA): TGCAGCGTTCGTAAGGATACGCAGTATTTT. The J gene is TRBJ2-3, the V gene TRBV29-1; D is undetermined. Trimming left V 5 bases short and J 6 bases short, with 6 bases between. This CDR3 is built from 10 residues. CDR1 is SQVTM and CDR2 is ANQGSEA in the germline V gene.

The chain couples TRBV5-1 to TRBJ2-1; TRBD2 matches at 10 bases. This CDR3 comprises 17 residues. After removal of 0 bases from V and 0 bases from J, the junction contained 3 bases not matched to a gene. CDR1 and CDR2 (germline): SGHRS, YFSETQ. CDR3: CASSLGASGSSYNEQFF. DNA of the CDR3: TGCGCCAGCAGCTTGGGGGCTAGCGGGAGCTCCTACAATGAGCAGTTCTTC.